This T cell receptor (beta chain) came from a study of control samples from healthy donors and cancer patients. Only in-frame clones appear in the TCRdb table, and some are missing; sequencing was by immunoSEQ multiplex PCR. This table holds fewer than 250,000 clones, over 80% found once. The CDR3 extends over 14 amino acids. Trimming removed 2 bases from V and 4 bases from J; junction bases left unmatched: 3. Germline CDR1 and CDR2: LNHDA and SQIVND (reference sequence). The chain links TRBV19 to TRBJ2-7; TRBD2 agrees at 9 bases. The sample taken for sequencing was blood. This TCR derives from a man aged 30 to 45 in good health. The CDR3 DNA reads as TGTGCCAGTAGTATACTAGCGGGACAGTACGAGCAGTACTTC. Translated, it gives CASSILAGQYEQYF.